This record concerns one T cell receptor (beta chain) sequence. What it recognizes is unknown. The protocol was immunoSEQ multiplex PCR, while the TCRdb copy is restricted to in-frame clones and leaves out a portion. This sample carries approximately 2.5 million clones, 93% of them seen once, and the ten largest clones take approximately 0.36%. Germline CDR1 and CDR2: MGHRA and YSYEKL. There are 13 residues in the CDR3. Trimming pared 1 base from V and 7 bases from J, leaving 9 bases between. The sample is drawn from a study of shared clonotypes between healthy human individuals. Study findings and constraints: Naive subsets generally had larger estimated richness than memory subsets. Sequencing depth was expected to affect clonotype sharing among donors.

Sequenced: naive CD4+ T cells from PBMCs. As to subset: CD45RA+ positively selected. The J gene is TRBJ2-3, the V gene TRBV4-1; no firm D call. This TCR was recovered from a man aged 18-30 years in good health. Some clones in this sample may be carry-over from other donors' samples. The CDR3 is CASSQGRVNTQYF. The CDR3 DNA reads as TGCGCCAGCAGCCAAGGCCGGGTTAATACGCAGTATTTT.